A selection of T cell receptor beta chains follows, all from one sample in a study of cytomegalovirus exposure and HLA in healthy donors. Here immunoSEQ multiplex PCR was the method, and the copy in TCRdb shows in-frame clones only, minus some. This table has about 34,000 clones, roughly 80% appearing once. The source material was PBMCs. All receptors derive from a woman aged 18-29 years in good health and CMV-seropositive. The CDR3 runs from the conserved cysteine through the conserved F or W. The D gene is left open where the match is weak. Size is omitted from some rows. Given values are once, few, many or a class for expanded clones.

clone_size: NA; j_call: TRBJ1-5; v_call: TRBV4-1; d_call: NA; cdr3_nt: TGCGCCAGCAGCCAAGTTATAAGCAATCAGCCCCAGCATTTT; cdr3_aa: CASSQVISNQPQHF
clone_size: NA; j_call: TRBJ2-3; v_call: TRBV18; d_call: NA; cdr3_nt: TGTGCCAGCTCACCAAGTCGAGGAACAGATACGCAGTATTTT; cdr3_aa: CASSPSRGTDTQYF
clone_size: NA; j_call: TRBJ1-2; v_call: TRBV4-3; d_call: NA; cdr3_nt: TGCGCCAGCAGCCAAGGATCGGGGGGCTGGGACTATGGCTACCCCTTC; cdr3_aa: CASSQGSGGWDYGYPF
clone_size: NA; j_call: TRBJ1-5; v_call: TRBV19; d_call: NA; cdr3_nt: TGTGCCAGTAGTATAGATCTATGGGAGGGCCCCCGGCCCCAGCATTTT; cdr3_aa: CASSIDLWEGPRPQHF
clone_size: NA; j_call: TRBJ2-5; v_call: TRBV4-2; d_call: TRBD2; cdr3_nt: TGTGCCAGCAGCCCAGGGACTAGCGGGGGGGAAGAGACCCAGTACTTC; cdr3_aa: CASSPGTSGGEETQYF
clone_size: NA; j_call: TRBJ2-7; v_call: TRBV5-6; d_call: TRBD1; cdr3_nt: TGTGCCAGCAGCTTGGGGACAGGGGCTTCCTACGAGCAGTACTTC; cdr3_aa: CASSLGTGASYEQYF
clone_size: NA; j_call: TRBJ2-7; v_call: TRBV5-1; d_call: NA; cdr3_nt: TGCGCCAGCGGCTTGGGGGAGGCTTACGAGCAGTACTTC; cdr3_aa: CASGLGEAYEQYF
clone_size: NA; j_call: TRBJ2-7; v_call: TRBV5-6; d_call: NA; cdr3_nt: TGTGCCAGCAGCTTATTGAGGGTGGCCTACGAGCAGTACTTC; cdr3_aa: CASSLLRVAYEQYF
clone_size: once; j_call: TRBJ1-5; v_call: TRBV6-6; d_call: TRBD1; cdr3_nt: TGTGCCAGCAGTTTATCCCCGACAGGGCGGGATCAGCCCCAGCATTTT; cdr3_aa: CASSLSPTGRDQPQHF
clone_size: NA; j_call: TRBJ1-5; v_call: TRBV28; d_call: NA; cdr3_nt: TGTGCCAGCAGTTTCCCTCCTACGAAGAAACGTCACAGGCAGGGTAATCAGCCCCAGCATTTT; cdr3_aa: CASSFPPTKKRHRQGNQPQHF
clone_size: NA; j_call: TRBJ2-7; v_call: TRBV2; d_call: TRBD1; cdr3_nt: TGTGCCAGCAGAACTGTGACAGGGTCTACCTACGAGCAGTACTTC; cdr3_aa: CASRTVTGSTYEQYF
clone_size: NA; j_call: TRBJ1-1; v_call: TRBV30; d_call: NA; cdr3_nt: TGTGCCTGGACGATGGGCTCTGGAGCTTTCTTT; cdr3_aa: CAWTMGSGAFF
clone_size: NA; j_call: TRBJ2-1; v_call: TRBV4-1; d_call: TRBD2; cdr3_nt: TGCGCCAGCAGCCAAGGTCAACTTAGCGGGGGGCTAAGCTCCTACAATGAGCAGTTCTTC; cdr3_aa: CASSQGQLSGGLSSYNEQFF
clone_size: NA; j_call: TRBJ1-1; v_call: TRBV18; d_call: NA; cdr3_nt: TGTGCCAGCACCGTTAAGGGGTCCATGAACACTGAAGCTTTCTTT; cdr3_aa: CASTVKGSMNTEAFF
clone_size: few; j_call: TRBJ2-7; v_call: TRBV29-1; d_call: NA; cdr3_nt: TGCAGCGTCCCCGGGACATATGACTACGAGCAGTACTTC; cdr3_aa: CSVPGTYDYEQYF
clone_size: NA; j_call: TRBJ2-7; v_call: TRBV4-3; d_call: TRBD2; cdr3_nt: TGCGCCAGCAGCCAAGACGGGGCGGGGGGGCCCTCCTACGAGCAGTACTTC; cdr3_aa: CASSQDGAGGPSYEQYF
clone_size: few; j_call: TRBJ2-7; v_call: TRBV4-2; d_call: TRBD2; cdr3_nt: TGTGCCAGCAGCCAAGCCCCTAGCGGGGGGGCGGAGGAGCAGTACTTC; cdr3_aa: CASSQAPSGGAEEQYF
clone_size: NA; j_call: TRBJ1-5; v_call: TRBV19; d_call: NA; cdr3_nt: TGTGCCAGTCAGACAGTCAATCAGCCCCAGCATTTT; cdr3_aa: CASQTVNQPQHF
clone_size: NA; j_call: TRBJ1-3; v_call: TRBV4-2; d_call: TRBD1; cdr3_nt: TGTGCCAGCAGCCAAAGGACAGGGGGTGGAAACACCATATATTTT; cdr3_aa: CASSQRTGGGNTIYF
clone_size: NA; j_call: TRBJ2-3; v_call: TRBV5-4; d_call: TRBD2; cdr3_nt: TGTGCCAGCAGCTTGGCTAGCGGGAGGGCCACAGATACGCAGTATTTT; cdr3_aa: CASSLASGRATDTQYF
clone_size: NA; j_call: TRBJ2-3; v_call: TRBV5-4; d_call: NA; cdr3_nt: TGTGCCAGCTCTCCGGGGGATCGCACAGATACGCAGTATTTT; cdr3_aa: CASSPGDRTDTQYF
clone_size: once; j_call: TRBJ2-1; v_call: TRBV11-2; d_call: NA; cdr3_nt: TGTGCCAGCAGCTTAGTAAGCCTCAATGAGCAGTTCTTC; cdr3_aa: CASSLVSLNEQFF
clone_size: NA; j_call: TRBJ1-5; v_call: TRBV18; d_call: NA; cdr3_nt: TGTGCCAGCTCACCAAATCACAGGGGCAATCAGCCCCAGCATTTT; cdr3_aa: CASSPNHRGNQPQHF
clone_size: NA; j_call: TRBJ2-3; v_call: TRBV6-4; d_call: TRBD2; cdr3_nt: TGTGCCAGCAGCCGGGGGGGCGAAGATACGCAGTATTTT; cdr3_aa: CASSRGGEDTQYF
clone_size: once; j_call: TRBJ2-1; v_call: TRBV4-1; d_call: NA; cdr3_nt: TGCGCCAGCAGCCCCGTGGGGCATGAGCAGTTCTTC; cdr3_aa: CASSPVGHEQFF
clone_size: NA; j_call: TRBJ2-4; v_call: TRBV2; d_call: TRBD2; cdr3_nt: TGTGCCAGCGGGAGGGACCTTAAAAACATTCAGTACTTC; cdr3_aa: CASGRDLKNIQYF
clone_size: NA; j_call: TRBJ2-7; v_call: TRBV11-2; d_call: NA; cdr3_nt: TGTGCCAGCAGCACCGGACAGAGTGCCTACGAGCAGTACTTC; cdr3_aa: CASSTGQSAYEQYF
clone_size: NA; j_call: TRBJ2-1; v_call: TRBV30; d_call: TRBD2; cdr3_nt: TGTGCCTGTAGCGGGGGCCTCTACAATGAGCAGTTCTTC; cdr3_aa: CACSGGLYNEQFF
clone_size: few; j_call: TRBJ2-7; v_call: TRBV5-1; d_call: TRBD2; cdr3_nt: TGCGCCAGCAGCTTGGGGGTTGCGGGGGGCGGATACGAGCAGTACTTC; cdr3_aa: CASSLGVAGGGYEQYF
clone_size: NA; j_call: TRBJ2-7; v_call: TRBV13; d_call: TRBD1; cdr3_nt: TGTGCCAGCAGCGCGGGACAGGGGGCTGGTAGTGATCTCTACGAGCAGTACTTC; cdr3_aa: CASSAGQGAGSDLYEQYF
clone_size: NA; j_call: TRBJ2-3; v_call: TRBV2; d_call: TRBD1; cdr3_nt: TGTGCCAGCAGAAGGGACAGGGACTCAGATACGCAGTATTTT; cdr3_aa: CASRRDRDSDTQYF
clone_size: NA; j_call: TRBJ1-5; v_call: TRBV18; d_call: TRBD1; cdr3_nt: TGTGCCAGCTCACCGGGACAGAATCAGCCCCAGCATTTT; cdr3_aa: CASSPGQNQPQHF
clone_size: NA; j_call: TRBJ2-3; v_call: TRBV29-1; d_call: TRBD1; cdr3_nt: TGCAGCGTTAATGCCGGGACAGGACGCACAGATACGCAGTATTTT; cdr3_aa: CSVNAGTGRTDTQYF
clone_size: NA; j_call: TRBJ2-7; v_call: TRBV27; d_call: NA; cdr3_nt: TGTGCACCCCGCCGCACAGCAAAATTGAAGATATACGAGCAGTACTTC; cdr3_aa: CAPRRTAKLKIYEQYF
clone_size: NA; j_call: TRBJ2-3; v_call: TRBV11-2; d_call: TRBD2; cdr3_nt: TGTGCCAGCAGCCCCGGACTAGCGGGTTATGGTGATACGCAGTATTTT; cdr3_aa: CASSPGLAGYGDTQYF
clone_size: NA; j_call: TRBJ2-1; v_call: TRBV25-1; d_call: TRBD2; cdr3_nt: TGTGCCAGCAGTGAATATAGTGGGACTAGCATTTACAATGAGCAGTTCTTC; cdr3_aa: CASSEYSGTSIYNEQFF
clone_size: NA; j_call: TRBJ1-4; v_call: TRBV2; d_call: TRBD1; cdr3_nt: TGTGCCAGTAGTGAAGGACAGGGGGCGCGTGAAAAACTGTTTTTT; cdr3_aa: CASSEGQGAREKLFF
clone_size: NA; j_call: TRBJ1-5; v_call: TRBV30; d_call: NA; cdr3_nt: TGTGCCTGGAGTACGGGTGGTCAGCCCCAGCATTTT; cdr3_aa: CAWSTGGQPQHF
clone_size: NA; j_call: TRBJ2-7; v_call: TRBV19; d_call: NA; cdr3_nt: TGTGCCAGTAGGGGACGGGACAAAACCTACGAGCAGTACTTC; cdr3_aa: CASRGRDKTYEQYF
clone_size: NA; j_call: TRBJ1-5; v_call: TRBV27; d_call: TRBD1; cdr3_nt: TGTGCCAGCAGTTCTGGCAGGGGGCTTTGGAATCAGCCCCAGCATTTT; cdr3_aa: CASSSGRGLWNQPQHF